A single sample is the source of the 24 T cell receptor beta chains below, sequenced in a study of T cells in Graves' hyperthyroidism and ophthalmopathy. TCR beta CDR3 regions were amplified from RNA transcripts. The HTBI set primed first-round TCR CDR3 RT-PCR. TCRdb passed the multiplex PCR reads through MiXCR, listing each CDR3 protein once. This sample yields roughly 93,000 distinct CDR3 sequences, of which 35% to 50% are seen a single time; approximately 10% belongs to the top ten. The sequenced material came from peripheral blood or thyroid tissue (not recorded which). These receptors all stem from a woman aged 30 to 39 with Graves' hyperthyroidism.

This clonotype was picked up many times. The rearrangement joins TRBV5-6 to TRBJ2-3, with D unresolved. CDR1 and CDR2 (germline): SGHDT, YYEEEE. The length of the CDR3 is 14 residues. The V end lost 4 bases, the J end lost 0 bases, and 9 bases lay between the germline ends. The CDR3 protein is CASSPNPSTDTQYF. CDR3 sequence (DNA): TGTGCCAGCAGCCCCAATCCAAGCACAGATACGCAGTATTTT.

This clonotype was recorded at least ten times. J is TRBJ2-7 and V is TRBV7-9; D assignment may be TRBD1 or TRBD2 (6 bases each). The CDR3 runs 15 residues. Per the germline V gene, CDR1 is SEHNR and CDR2 is FQNEAQ (reference sequence). V shed 5 bases and J shed 4 bases, with 18 bases lying between them. In nucleotides, the CDR3 is TGTGCCAGCAGCGGAGAACTAGGAGGGGGTTACGAGCAGTACTTC. Translation: CASSGELGGGYEQYF.

This clonotype was seen repeatedly, ten times or more. This chain uses TRBV25-1 with TRBJ1-6; maybe TRBD1 (5 bases). This CDR3 is 16 amino acids long. Germline CDR1 reads MGHDK; CDR2 reads SYGVNS. V lost 3 bases to trimming and J lost 8 bases, with 17 bases between them. CDR3 bases: TGTGCCAGCAGTGATCCCCGGCAGGGCAGTGATTCACCCCTCCACTTT. It translates to CASSDPRQGSDSPLHF.

Note on this clonotype: A much larger clone lies one base from this, so it may be a read error. This likely comes from a read error, as the CDR3 has no conserved phenylalanine or tryptophan at its end. The genes are TRBV7-8 and TRBJ1-4; D may be TRBD1 (5 bases). The V end was cut by 6 bases, the J end by 7 bases, with 18 bases between. Germline loops: CDR1 SGHVS, CDR2 FQNEAQ. The CDR3 consists of 15 residues. Written as DNA, the CDR3 is TGTGCCAGCAGTTTGTTCCGGGGGAGAGTTGAAAAACTGTTTCTT. It codes for CASSLFRGRVEKLFL.

In regard to this clonotype: Sequence at one end of the junction differs from germline and may be a read error. The chain uses TRBV5-6 and TRBJ1-1; D remains unclear. The CDR3 has 13 amino acids. The germline gives CDR1 SGHDT, CDR2 YYEEEE. CDR3 sequence: CVTSEGTSTEAFF. The CDR3 DNA sequence: TGTGTCACCTCGGAGGGCACAAGTACTGAAGCGTTCTTT.

V gene TRBV7-2 combines with J gene TRBJ2-7, with 7 bases matching TRBD1. CDR3 length: 13 amino acids. Looked up from germline, CDR1 is SGHTA and CDR2 is FQGNSA. The V gene end was trimmed by 8 bases and the J gene end by 0 bases; junction bases not matched to a gene: 4. The CDR3 sequence is CASGQASSYEQYF. CDR3 coding DNA: TGTGCCAGCGGACAGGCGAGCTCCTACGAGCAGTACTTC. Supplemented by reference TRBV7-2 and TRBJ2-7, the full variable domain reads GAGVSQSPSNKVTEKGKDVELRCDPISGHTALYWYRQSLGQGLEFLIYFQGNSAPDKSGLPSDRFSAERTGGSVSTLTIQRTQQEDSAVYLCASGQASSYEQYFGPGTRLTVT.

This clonotype came up many times. The V and J genes are TRBV6-1 and TRBJ2-7; either TRBD1 or TRBD2 may fit D (5 bases each). V lost 0 bases and J lost 2, with 17 bases in between. This CDR3 has 17 residues. CDR1 MNHNS and CDR2 SASEGT come from the germline V gene. The CDR3 loop is CASSEALRGTLPYEQYF. DNA for the CDR3: TGTGCCAGCAGTGAAGCGCTTCGGGGCACCCTCCCCTACGAGCAGTACTTC.

The CDR3 DNA is TGTGCCAGCTCACCAGGAGCAGGGGGCCAACCTAGTTACGAGCAGTACTTC. Protein sequence: CASSPGAGGQPSYEQYF. This chain links TRBV18 with TRBJ2-7, with 8 nucleotides matching TRBD1. Germline V CDR1 and CDR2: KGHSH, LQKENI. This CDR3 spans 17 amino acids. The trim removed 2 bases at V and 4 bases at J, leaving 13 bases unmatched.

This clonotype has a single count. Compared with germline, one end of the junction differs, possibly owing to a read error. The V call is TRBV5-1, the J call TRBJ1-3; unclear D gene. Germline V lookup: CDR1 SGHRS, CDR2 YFSETQ. CDR3 length: 16 amino acids. The chain's CDR3 is CASSLGLRKSGNTIYF. CDR3 DNA sequence: TGCGCCAGCAGCTTAGGATTGAGGAAATCTGGAAACACCATATACTTT.

This clonotype appeared many times. CDR3: CASRWGADTQYF. The CDR3 DNA reads TGTGCCAGCAGATGGGGGGCAGATACGCAGTATTTT. The genes are TRBV7-8 and TRBJ2-3, with D possibly matching TRBD2 (6 bases). This CDR3 region has 12 residues. Trimming took 6 bases from V and 4 from J, leaving 8 bases between them. CDR1 and CDR2 (germline): SGHVS, FQNEAQ.

This clonotype was counted ten times or more. This chain links TRBV4-2 with TRBJ2-2; 12 bases align to TRBD1. CDR1 LGHNA and CDR2 YNFKEQ come from the germline V gene. Trimming removed 4 bases from V and 4 bases from J; junction bases left unmatched: 13. This CDR3 region has 19 residues. CDR3 sequence reads: CASSPYRDRGREGTGELFF. The CDR3 DNA follows: TGTGCCAGCAGCCCCTACCGGGACAGGGGGCGTGAAGGCACCGGGGAGCTGTTTTTT.

The table lists this clonotype with many counts. The chain carries TRBV29-1 and TRBJ1-2; D is perhaps TRBD1 (6 bases). V lost 5 bases and J 7 bases, leaving 14 bases between the germline ends. CDR1 and CDR2 (germline): SQVTM, ANQGSEA. The CDR3 consists of 12 residues. CDR3 nucleotides: TGCAGCGTTTTGTGGGGGGCTGTTGGCTACACCTTC. This translates into CSVLWGAVGYTF.

The chain is built from TRBV20-1 and TRBJ2-6; D tentatively reads TRBD1 or TRBD2 (5 bases each). V lost 3 bases and J 4 bases, leaving 13 bases between the germline ends. In germline, CDR1 is DFQATT, CDR2 SNEGSKA (reference sequence). The CDR3 is made up of 15 amino acids. CDR3 in amino acids: CSASHGATGANVLTF. The CDR3 DNA is TGCAGTGCTAGCCACGGGGCCACAGGGGCCAACGTCCTGACTTTC.

This clonotype was observed many times. The chain recombines TRBV28 with TRBJ2-6; no reliable D call. The CDR3 loop spans 13 amino acids. The ends were cut back, 6 bases at V and 0 bases at J, with 3 bases in the middle. From germline, CDR1 is MDHEN and CDR2 SYDVKM. CDR3 loop: CASRSSGANVLTF. CDR3 nucleotides: TGTGCCAGCAGGTCCTCTGGGGCCAACGTCCTGACTTTC.

Concerning this clonotype itself: The conserved final phenylalanine or tryptophan is absent from the CDR3, which likely points to a read error. This chain uses TRBV12-3 or TRBV12-4 with TRBJ2-7; D possibly corresponds to TRBD2 (5 bases). This CDR3 is 17 amino acids long. V was shortened by 6 bases and J by 2 bases, with 23 bases between the two germline ends. CDR3 protein: CASSLRGIWQPTYEQYL. In DNA, the CDR3 is TGTGCCAGCAGCTTACGAGGGATCTGGCAGCCCACCTACGAGCAGTACCTC.

The chain joins TRBV15 to TRBJ2-7; 10 bases are a match to TRBD1. There are 16 residues in the CDR3. Germline V gives CDR1 LNHNV, CDR2 YYDKDF (reference sequence). Losses at the gene ends were 6 bases for V and 3 bases for J; bases not matched to a gene: 11. The CDR3 DNA reads TGTGCCACCAGTAGTCTGACAGGGGGCGCTTTCTACGAGCAGTACTTC. The encoded protein is CATSSLTGGAFYEQYF.

This clonotype has a count of ten or more. The chain joins TRBV6-5 to TRBJ2-2, with a possible D match to TRBD2 (6 bases). The ends were cut back, 7 bases at V and 2 bases at J, with 8 bases in the middle. The CDR3 is 13 amino acids. Per germline, CDR1 MNHEY and CDR2 SVGAGI. The CDR3: CASIGLNTGELFF. CDR3 bases: TGTGCCAGCATAGGACTAAACACCGGGGAGCTGTTTTTT.

In this sample, this clonotype turned up many times. The genes are TRBV7-2 and TRBJ2-7; maybe TRBD1 (5 bases). This CDR3 contains 15 residues. Germline values: CDR1 SGHTA, CDR2 FQGNSA. V lost 4 bases and J 1 base, leaving 14 bases between the germline ends. The CDR3 nucleotides read TGTGCCAGCAGCTGGGGCAGGGTGCGTTCCTACGAGCAGTACTTC. It specifies CASSWGRVRSYEQYF.

This chain links TRBV12-3 or TRBV12-4 with TRBJ1-2; the D gene is possibly TRBD1 (6 bases). This CDR3 is 14 amino acids long. Trimming pared 4 bases from V and 4 bases from J, leaving 13 bases between. CDR3 sequence reads: CASSYWGHGYGYTF. The CDR3 coding sequence is TGTGCCAGCAGTTACTGGGGACACGGCTATGGCTACACCTTC.

A few counts support this clonotype. The chain combines TRBV6-1 with TRBJ2-3, with D unresolved. Trimming pared 4 bases from V and 5 bases from J, leaving 10 bases between. CDR3 length: 13 amino acids. Per germline, CDR1 MNHNS and CDR2 SASEGT. The CDR3 reads CASSVVGEDTQYF. The DNA for the CDR3 is TGTGCCAGCAGTGTCGTAGGTGAAGATACGCAGTATTTT.

As regards this clonotype: A junction boundary mismatches the germline segment, possibly from a read error. The V and J genes are TRBV20-1 and TRBJ1-1, with TRBD1 as a possible D gene (6 bases). Germline loops: CDR1 DFQATT, CDR2 SNEGSKA (reference sequence). This CDR3 has 14 residues. The CDR3 nucleotides are TGCAGTGTTAGAGAGGGGGGGAGGGACACTGAAGCTTTCTTT. It encodes CSVREGGRDTEAFF.

The CDR3 here is CATSRGSRVQETQYF. The CDR3 bases are TGTGCCACCAGCAGAGGTTCCAGGGTCCAAGAGACCCAGTACTTC. The chain combines TRBV15 with TRBJ2-5, with a tentative D call TRBD1 (5 bases). V was clipped by 1 base and J by 1 base, with 10 bases between them. CDR3 length: 15 amino acids. Germline lookup yields CDR1 LNHNV and CDR2 YYDKDF (reference sequence).

This rearrangement joins TRBV2 to TRBJ1-1; the D gene is possibly TRBD1 (5 bases). CDR1 SNHLY and CDR2 FYNNEI come from the germline V gene. The CDR3 loop spans 19 amino acids. Between the trimmed V and J ends, which lost 5 bases and 5 bases, there was a span of 30 bases. Here the CDR3 DNA reads TGTGCCAGCAGTTCTCCGGATTCCTCAGGGAGACGAGGGACTACTGAAGCTTTCTTT. The encoded protein is CASSSPDSSGRRGTTEAFF.

The chain combines TRBV7-2 with TRBJ1-2, with a possible D match to TRBD1 (6 bases). CDR3 size: 14 residues. V dropped 5 bases and J dropped 4 bases, with 14 bases sitting between them. The V gene's germline CDR1 is SGHTA and CDR2 FQGNSA. The CDR3 nucleotides read TGTGCCAGCAGCCCTTTAGACAGGCTCTATGGCTACACCTTC. It yields the protein CASSPLDRLYGYTF.